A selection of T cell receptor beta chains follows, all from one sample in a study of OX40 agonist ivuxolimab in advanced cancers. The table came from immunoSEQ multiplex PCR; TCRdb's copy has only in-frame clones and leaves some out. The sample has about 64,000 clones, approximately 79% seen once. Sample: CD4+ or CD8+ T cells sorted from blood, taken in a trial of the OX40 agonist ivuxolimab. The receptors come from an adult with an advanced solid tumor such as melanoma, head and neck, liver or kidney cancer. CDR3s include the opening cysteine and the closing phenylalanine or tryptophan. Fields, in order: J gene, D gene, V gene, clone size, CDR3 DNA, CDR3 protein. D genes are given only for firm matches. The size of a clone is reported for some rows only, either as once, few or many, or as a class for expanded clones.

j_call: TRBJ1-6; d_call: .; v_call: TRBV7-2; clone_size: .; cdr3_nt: TGTGCCAGCAGCTTAGCTACAGCAAATTCACCCCTCCACTTT; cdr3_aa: CASSLATANSPLHF
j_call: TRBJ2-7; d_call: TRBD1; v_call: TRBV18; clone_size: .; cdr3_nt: TGTGCCAGCTCACGATGGACAGGATACGAGCAGTACTTC; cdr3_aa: CASSRWTGYEQYF
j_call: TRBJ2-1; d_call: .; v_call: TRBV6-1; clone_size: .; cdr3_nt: TGTGCCAGCAGTGACCGAGGGGCAGATTACAATGAGCAGTTCTTC; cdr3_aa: CASSDRGADYNEQFF
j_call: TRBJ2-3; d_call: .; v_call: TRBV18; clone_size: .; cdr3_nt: TGTGCCAGCTCACCTATAGGCAGAGCAGATACGCAGTATTTT; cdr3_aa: CASSPIGRADTQYF
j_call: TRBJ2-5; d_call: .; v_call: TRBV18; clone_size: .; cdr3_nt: TGTGCCAGCTCACCAGGATCCCAAGAGACCCAGTACTTC; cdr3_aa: CASSPGSQETQYF
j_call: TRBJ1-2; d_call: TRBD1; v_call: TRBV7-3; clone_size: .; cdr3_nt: TGTGCCAGCAGCTTAACAGGGACAGTCGATGGCTACACCTTC; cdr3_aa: CASSLTGTVDGYTF
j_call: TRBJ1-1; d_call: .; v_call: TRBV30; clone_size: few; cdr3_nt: TGTGCCTGGAGCAGGGATTTGGACACTGAAGCTTTCTTT; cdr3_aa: CAWSRDLDTEAFF
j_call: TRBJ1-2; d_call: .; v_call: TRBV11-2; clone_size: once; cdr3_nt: TGTGCCAGCAGCTCTCAGGTGAACTATGGCTACACCTTC; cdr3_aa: CASSSQVNYGYTF
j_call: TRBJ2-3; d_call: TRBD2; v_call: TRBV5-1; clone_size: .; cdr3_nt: TGCGCCAGCAGCCCCCAACTAGCGGGGGGTTCCACAGATACGCAGTATTTT; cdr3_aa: CASSPQLAGGSTDTQYF
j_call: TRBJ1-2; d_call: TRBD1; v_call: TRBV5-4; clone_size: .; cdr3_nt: TGTGCCAGTTCCCCCCCGGGGACAGGCCTTGGCTACACCTTC; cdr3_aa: CASSPPGTGLGYTF
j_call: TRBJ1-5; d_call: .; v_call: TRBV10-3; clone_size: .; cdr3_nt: TGTGCCACCCACCTAGGGGACATCAATCAGCCCCAGCATTTT; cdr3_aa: CATHLGDINQPQHF
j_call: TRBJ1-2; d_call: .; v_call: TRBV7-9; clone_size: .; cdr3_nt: TGTGCCAGCAGCGGTCCCCGGACACCTGGGGATGGCTACACCTTC; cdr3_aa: CASSGPRTPGDGYTF
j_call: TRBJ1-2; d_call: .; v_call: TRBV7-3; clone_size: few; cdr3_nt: TGTGCCAGCAGCTCCGGGACGAACCAAGGCTACACCTTC; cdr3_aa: CASSSGTNQGYTF
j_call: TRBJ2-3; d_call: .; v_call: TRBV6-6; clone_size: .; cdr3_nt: TGTGCCAGCAGCCAAACCGACAGTTTAGATACGCAGTATTTT; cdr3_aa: CASSQTDSLDTQYF
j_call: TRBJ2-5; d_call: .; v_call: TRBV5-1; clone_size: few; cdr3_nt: TGCGCCAGCAGTGGGGGGAGTAACCAAGAGACCCAGTACTTC; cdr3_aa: CASSGGSNQETQYF
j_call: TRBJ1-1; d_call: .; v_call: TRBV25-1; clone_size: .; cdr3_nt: TGTGCCAGCAGTGAAGGTGAACGGCAATCCGCTTTCTTT; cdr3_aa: CASSEGERQSAFF
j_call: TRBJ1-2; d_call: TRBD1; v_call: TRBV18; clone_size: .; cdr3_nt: TGTGCCAGCTCACCCCGGACAGGTCCTAACTATGGCTACACCTTC; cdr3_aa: CASSPRTGPNYGYTF
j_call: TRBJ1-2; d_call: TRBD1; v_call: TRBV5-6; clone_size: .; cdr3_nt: TGTGCCAGCAGCTTGGATCCGGGACAGACTTTCTACACCTTC; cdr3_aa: CASSLDPGQTFYTF
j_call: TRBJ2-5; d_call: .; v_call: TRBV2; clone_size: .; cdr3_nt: TGTGCCAGCAGCGCACCTTTGGGGGAGACCCAGTACTTC; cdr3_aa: CASSAPLGETQYF
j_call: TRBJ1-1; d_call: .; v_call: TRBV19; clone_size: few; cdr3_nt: TGTGCCAGTAAGGGGGGGTACACTGAAGCTTTCTTT; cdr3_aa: CASKGGYTEAFF
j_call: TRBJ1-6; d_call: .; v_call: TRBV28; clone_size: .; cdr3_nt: TGTGCCAGCAGTTTCTTGGCGACCGGGGTAACCTATAATTCACCCCTCCACTTT; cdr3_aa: CASSFLATGVTYNSPLHF
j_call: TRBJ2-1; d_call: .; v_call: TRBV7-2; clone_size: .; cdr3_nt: TGTGCCAGCAGCTTAGATCCCTTCTCCTACAATGAGCAGTTCTTC; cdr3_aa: CASSLDPFSYNEQFF
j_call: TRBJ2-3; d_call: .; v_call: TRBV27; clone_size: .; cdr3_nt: TGTGCCAGCAGCAAAATGCCGGACTCCAAGTTCGCAGATACGCAGTATTTT; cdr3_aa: CASSKMPDSKFADTQYF
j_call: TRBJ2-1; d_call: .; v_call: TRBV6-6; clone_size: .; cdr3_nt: TGTGCCAGCGGATACCGGGACCCAGGGTTCAATGAGCAGTTCTTC; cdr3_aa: CASGYRDPGFNEQFF
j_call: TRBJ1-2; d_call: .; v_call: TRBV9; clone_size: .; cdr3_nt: TGTGCCAGCAGCTCATTGGGAACCCACCATGGCTACACCTTC; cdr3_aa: CASSSLGTHHGYTF
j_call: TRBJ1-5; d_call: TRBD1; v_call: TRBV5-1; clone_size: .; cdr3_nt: TGCGCCAGCAGCTTGACAGGGGAGCCCCAGCATTTT; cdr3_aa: CASSLTGEPQHF
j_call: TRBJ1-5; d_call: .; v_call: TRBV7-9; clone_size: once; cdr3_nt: TGTGCCAGCAGCAGTAGCAGGGGAGAGATTCAGCCCCAGCATTTT; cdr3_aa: CASSSSRGEIQPQHF
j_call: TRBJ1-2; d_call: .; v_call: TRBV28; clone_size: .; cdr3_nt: TGTGCCATCATAGGGGGGACACTGGGCTACACCTTC; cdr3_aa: CAIIGGTLGYTF
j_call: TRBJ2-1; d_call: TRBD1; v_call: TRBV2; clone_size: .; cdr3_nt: TGTGCCAGCAGCCGTAGACAGGGGGCGCTAGATGAGCAGTTCTTC; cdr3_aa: CASSRRQGALDEQFF
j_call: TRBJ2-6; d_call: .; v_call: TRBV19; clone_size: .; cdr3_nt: TGTGCCAGTAGTATTAGTATGTTCGCTGGGGCCAACGTCCTGACTTTC; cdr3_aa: CASSISMFAGANVLTF
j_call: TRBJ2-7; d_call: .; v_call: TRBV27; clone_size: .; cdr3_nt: TGTGCCAGCAGTGCCTTAACAGGGTCGAGCTCCTACGAGCAGTACTTC; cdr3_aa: CASSALTGSSSYEQYF